This paragraph reports one T cell receptor beta chain. The antigen is unknown. These data belong to a study of radiotherapy plus CTLA-4 blockade in lung cancer. The study's findings and limits: Alongside interferon-beta, early blood T cell clone dynamics were reportedly the best predictor of response.

Germline values: CDR1 WNHNN, CDR2 SYGVQD (reference sequence). V dropped 2 bases and J dropped 6 bases, with 16 bases sitting between them. This CDR3 contains 16 residues. The method was immunoSEQ multiplex PCR; TCRdb's version includes in-frame clones alone and lacks a portion of them. The sample records about 28,000 clones, less than 85% being singletons. The J gene is TRBJ2-2, the V gene TRBV10-1, with D maybe TRBD1 (6 bases). This sample comprised peripheral blood, obtained from a patient treated with radiotherapy plus ipilimumab. The receptor comes from a human donor with non-small cell lung cancer who had stable disease on radiotherapy plus ipilimumab. CDR3 DNA sequence: TGCGCCAGCAGTGAGAGGGGGTCCTCCGGCCCCGGGGAGCTGTTTTTT. It translates to CASSERGSSGPGELFF.